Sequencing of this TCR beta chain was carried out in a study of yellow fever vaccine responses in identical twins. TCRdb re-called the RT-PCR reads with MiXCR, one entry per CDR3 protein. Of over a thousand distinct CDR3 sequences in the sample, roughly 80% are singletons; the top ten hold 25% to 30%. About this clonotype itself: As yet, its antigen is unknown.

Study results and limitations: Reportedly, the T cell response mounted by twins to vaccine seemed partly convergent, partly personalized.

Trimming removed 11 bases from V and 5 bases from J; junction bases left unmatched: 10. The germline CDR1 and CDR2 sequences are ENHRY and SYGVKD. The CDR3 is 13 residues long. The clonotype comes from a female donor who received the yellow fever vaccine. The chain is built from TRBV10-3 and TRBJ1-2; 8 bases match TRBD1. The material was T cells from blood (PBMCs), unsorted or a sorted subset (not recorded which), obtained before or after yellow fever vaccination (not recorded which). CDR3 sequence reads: CAHSQGAGYGYTF. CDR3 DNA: TGTGCCCACAGCCAGGGGGCTGGGTATGGCTACACCTTC.